This entry features one T cell receptor beta chain sequence. Its antigen is unknown. This entry is derived from a study of regulatory T cells in long-lasting Graves disease. Study results and caveats: Thyroid tissue went unexamined; only peripheral blood was analyzed. Whereas new patients shared 966 public clonotypes, persistent patients shared more, at 2,500 to 3,500.

Time point here: newly diagnosed GD, antithyroid drugs for less than 3 months. The authors made the TCR library using RNA they extracted from PBMCs. iRepertoire HTBI primers and Arm-PCR of CDR3 regions built TCR beta libraries. TCRdb re-called the multiplex PCR reads with MiXCR, one entry per CDR3 protein. Of under 250,000 distinct CDR3 sequences listed, around a fifth are singletons. These data were also reused for a study on T cells in Graves' hyperthyroidism and ophthalmopathy. From that second work: HTBI primers were the set used in a first-round RT-PCR of the TCR CDR3.

This TCR derives from a woman in her 30s with Graves disease. The material was peripheral blood mononuclear cells (PBMCs), obtained at new diagnosis, from a patient treated with antithyroid drugs.

The CDR3: CASSVGPGGGQSCSYNSPLHF. The CDR3 DNA sequence: TGTGCCAGCAGCGTAGGCCCAGGGGGAGGACAGTCCTGCTCCTATAATTCACCCCTCCACTTT. The rearrangement uses TRBV9 and TRBJ1-6; 7 nucleotides match TRBD1. Germline values: CDR1 SGDLS, CDR2 YYNGEE. The J segment lost 0 bases and the V segment lost 0 bases, leaving 15 bases of the junction unmatched. CDR3 length equals 21 residues.